This T cell receptor (beta chain) emerged from a study of early T cells in non-severe SARS-CoV-2 infection (dated by TCRdb to the early 2020s). Regarding the research as a whole: Because TCR sequencing was done on bulk RNA from unsorted whole blood, the alpha and beta chains could not be paired.

Libraries came from 5' RACE. The sequencer listed for this sample is NextSeq 500. To correct for sequencing error and PCR bias, the TCR library protocol tagged individual cDNA molecules with unique molecular identifiers. Both TCR alpha and beta chains were sequenced, and tight co-correlation was observed between alpha and beta sequence abundances in each sample. On the authors' methods: Decombinator V4 was used to annotate the V gene, J gene and CDR3 of the TCR sequences. TCRs were defined as expanded if a significant change between any two time points was detected under a Poisson model with p below 0.0001. TCR abundances were normalised to the total number of TCRs sequenced per sample and were expressed as counts per million. MAIT TCRs were defined by TRAV1-2 paired with TRAJ12, TRAJ20 or TRAJ33, and iNKT TCRs by TRAV10 paired with TRAJ18. VDJdb, accessed 1 November 2021, was searched for CMV, EBV and SARS-CoV-2 annotated TCRs, with TCRs annotated for multiple antigens excluded. TCRdb ran its own pipeline on the public reads, namely fastp trimming at Q25 and MiXCR clone calling, and kept in-frame beta chains. Every distinct CDR3 protein forms one entry, paired with its most common genes and DNA. The V and J calls were determined by TCRdb, not by the authors. The sample contains about 72,000 distinct CDR3 sequences, 10% of them found a single time. The ten largest clones take up roughly 7.5% of the sample.

The study was a case-control design nested within a healthcare worker cohort in London, UK, with weekly nasopharyngeal swab PCR tests and blood sampling. Between 23 and 31 March 2020, the week of the UK lockdown, healthcare workers were enrolled and then followed up weekly for as long as 16 weeks. This clonotype was seen many times. Its antigen target is currently unknown. No quality values exist for individual bases; no much larger clone is one base distant. Including cysteine and phenylalanine, the CDR3 has 15 amino acids. Only the CDR3 DNA is retained, 45 bases long and in frame from the first base. Trimming removed 4 bases from V and 4 bases from J, leaving 15 bases between the germline ends. The germline V gene specifies SGHRS as CDR1 and YFSETQ as CDR2. Findings and caveats that apply to the study as a whole: VDJdb matching was skewed toward anti-spike CD8 responses and likely underestimated virus-specific expansions by missing private and CD4 specificities.

This receptor was taken from an adult who was a healthcare worker with PCR-confirmed SARS-CoV-2 infection or an uninfected control (not recorded which). Material: whole blood, obtained at baseline. The chain was built from TRBV5-1 and TRBJ2-1; the D match is possibly TRBD1 or TRBD2, with 5 bases aligned in each. The DNA sequence is TGCGCCAGCAGCGCTACCGGGACCATATACAATGAGCAGTTCTTC. Its protein is CASSATGTIYNEQFF.